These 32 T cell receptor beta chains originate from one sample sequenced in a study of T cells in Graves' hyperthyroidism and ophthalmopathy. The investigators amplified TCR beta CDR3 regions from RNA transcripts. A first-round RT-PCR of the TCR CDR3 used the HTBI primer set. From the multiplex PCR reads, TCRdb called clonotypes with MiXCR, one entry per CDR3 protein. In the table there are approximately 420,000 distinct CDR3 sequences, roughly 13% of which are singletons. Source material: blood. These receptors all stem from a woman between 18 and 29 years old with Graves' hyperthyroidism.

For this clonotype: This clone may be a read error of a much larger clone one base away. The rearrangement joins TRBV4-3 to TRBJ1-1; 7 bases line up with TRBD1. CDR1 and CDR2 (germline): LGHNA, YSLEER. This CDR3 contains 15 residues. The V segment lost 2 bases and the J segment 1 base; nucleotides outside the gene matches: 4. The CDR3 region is CASSQTGTANTEAFF. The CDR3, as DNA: TGCGCCAGCAGCCAAACAGGGACAGCGAACACTGAAGCTTTCTTT.

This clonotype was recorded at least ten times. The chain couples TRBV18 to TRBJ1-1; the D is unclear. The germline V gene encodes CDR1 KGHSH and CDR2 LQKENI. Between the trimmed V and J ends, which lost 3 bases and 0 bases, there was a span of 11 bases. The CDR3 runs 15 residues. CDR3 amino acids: CASSPLSVMNTEAFF. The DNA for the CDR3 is TGTGCCAGCTCACCTCTGAGCGTCATGAACACTGAAGCTTTCTTT.

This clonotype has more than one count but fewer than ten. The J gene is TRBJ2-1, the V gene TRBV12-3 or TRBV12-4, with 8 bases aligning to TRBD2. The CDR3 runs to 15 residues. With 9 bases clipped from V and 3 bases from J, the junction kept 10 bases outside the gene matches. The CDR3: CASSGGGAVYNEQFF. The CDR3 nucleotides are TGTGCCAGTTCCGGGGGGGGGGCCGTCTACAATGAGCAGTTCTTC.

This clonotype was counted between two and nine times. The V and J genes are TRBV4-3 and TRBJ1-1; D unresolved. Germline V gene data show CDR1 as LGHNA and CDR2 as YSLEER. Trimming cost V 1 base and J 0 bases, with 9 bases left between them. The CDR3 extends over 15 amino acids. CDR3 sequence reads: CASSQAPIMNTEAFF. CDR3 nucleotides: TGCGCCAGCAGCCAAGCCCCCATTATGAACACTGAAGCTTTCTTT.

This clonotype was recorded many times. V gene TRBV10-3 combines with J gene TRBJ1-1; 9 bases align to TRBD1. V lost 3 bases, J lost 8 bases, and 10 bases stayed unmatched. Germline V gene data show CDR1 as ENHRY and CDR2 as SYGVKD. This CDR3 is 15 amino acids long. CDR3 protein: CAISDAGLDRGEAFF. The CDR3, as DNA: TGTGCCATCAGTGACGCGGGATTGGACAGGGGAGAAGCTTTCTTT.

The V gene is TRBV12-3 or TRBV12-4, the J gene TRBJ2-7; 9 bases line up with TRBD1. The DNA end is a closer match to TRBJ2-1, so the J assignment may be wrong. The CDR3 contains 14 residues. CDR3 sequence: CASGLGQGTYEQFF. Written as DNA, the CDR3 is TGTGCCAGCGGCTTGGGACAGGGTACCTACGAGCAGTTCTTC.

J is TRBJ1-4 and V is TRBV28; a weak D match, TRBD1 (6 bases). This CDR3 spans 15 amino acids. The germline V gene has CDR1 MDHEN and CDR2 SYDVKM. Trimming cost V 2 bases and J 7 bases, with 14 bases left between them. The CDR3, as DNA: TGTGCCAGCAGTTTACCCCAGGGGCCGAGTGAAAAACTGTTTTTT. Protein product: CASSLPQGPSEKLFF.

The CDR3 DNA reads TGCAGTACCGGGACAGGGGGTTCTCAGCCCCAGCATTTT. It translates to CSTGTGGSQPQHF. The genes are TRBV20-1 and TRBJ1-5, with 11 bases matching TRBD1. Germline loops: CDR1 DFQATT, CDR2 SNEGSKA (reference sequence). This CDR3 contains 13 residues. V gave up 8 bases and J gave up 6 bases; unmatched junction bases: 6.

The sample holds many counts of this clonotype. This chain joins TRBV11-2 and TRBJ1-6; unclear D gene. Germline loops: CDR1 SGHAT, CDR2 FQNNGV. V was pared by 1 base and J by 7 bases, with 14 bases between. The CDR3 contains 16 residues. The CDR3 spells CASSLGRDRGNSPLHF. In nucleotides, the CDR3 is TGTGCCAGCAGCTTAGGCCGGGATCGTGGGAATTCACCCCTCCACTTT.

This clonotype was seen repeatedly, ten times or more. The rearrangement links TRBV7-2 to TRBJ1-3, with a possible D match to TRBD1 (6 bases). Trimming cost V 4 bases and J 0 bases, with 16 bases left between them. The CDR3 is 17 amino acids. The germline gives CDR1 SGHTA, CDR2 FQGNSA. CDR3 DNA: TGTGCCAGCAGCTCCAGACAGGATGGGTCCTCTGGAAACACCATATATTTT. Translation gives CASSSRQDGSSGNTIYF.

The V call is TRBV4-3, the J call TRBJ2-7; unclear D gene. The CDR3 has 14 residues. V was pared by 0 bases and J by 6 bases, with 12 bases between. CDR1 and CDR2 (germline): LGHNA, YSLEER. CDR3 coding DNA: TGCGCCAGCAGCCAAGATAAGCTGCTAAGCGAGCAGTACTTC. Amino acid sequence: CASSQDKLLSEQYF.

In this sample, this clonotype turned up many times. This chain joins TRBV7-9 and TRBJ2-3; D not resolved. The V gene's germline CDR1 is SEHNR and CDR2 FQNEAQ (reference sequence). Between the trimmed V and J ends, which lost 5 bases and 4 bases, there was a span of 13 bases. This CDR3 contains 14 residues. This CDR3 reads CASSPSGTADTQYF. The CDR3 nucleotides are TGTGCCAGCAGCCCAAGTGGAACGGCAGATACGCAGTATTTT.

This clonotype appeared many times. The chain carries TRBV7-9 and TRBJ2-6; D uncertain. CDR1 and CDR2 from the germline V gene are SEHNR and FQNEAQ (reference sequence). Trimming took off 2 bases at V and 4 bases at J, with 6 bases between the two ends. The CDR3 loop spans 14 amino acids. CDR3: CASSLLGGANVLTF. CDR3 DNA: TGTGCCAGCAGCTTACTGGGCGGGGCCAACGTCCTGACTTTC.

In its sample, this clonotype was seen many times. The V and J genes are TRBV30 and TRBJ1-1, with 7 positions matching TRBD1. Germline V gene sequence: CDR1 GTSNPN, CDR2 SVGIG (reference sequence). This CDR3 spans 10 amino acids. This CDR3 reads CAYRGTEAFF. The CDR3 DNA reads TGTGCTTACAGGGGCACTGAAGCTTTCTTT. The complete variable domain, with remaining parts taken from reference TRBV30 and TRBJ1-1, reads SQTIHQWPATLVQPVGSPLSLECTVEGTSNPNLYWYRQAAGRGLQLLFYSVGIGQISSEVPQNLSASRPQDRQFILSSKKLLLSDSGFYLCAYRGTEAFFGQGTRLTVV.

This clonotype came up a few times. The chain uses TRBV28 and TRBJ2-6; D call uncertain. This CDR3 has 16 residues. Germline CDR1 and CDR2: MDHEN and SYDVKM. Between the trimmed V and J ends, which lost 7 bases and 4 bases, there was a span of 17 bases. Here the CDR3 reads CASTIDALGGANVLTF. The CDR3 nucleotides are TGTGCCAGCACCATAGACGCCTTGGGGGGGGCCAACGTCCTGACTTTC.

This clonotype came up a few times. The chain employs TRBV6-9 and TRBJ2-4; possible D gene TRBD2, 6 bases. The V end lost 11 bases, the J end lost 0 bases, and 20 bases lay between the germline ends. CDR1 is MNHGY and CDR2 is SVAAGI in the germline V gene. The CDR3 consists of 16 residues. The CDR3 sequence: CARPRDLHLAKNIQYF. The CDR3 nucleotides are TGTGCCCGCCCGCGGGATTTGCATTTAGCCAAAAACATTCAGTACTTC.

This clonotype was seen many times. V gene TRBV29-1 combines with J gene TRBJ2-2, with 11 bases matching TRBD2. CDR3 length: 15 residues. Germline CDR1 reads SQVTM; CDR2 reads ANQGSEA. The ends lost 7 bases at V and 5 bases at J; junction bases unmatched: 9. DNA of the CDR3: TGCAGCGCAAACGGGCTAGCGGGAGGTACCGGGGAGCTGTTTTTT. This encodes CSANGLAGGTGELFF.

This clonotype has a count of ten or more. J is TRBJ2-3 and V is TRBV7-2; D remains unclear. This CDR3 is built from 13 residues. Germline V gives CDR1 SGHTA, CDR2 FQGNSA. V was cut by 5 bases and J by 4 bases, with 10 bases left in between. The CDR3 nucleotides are TGTGCCAGCAGCACTGCTAGATCAGATACGCAGTATTTT. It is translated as CASSTARSDTQYF.

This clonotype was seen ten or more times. The CDR3 spells CASSPWSERLETQYF. The CDR3 nucleotides are TGTGCCAGCTCACCATGGTCCGAACGATTGGAGACCCAGTACTTC. The rearrangement links TRBV18 to TRBJ2-5; the D is unclear. Deletions cut 2 bases from V and 5 bases from J, with 15 bases between. CDR3 length: 15 amino acids. CDR1 KGHSH and CDR2 LQKENI come from the germline V gene.

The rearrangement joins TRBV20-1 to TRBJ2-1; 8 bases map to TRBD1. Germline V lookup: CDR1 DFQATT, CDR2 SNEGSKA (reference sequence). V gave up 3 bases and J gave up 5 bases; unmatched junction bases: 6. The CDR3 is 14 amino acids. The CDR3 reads CSASPGTGNNEQFF. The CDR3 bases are TGCAGTGCTAGCCCCGGGACAGGCAACAATGAGCAGTTCTTC.

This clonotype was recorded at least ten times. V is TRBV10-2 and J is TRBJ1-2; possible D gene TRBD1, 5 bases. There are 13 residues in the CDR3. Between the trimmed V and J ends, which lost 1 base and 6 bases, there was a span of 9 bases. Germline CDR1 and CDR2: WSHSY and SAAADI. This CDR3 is CASSELRDHGYTF. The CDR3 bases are TGCGCCAGCAGTGAGTTGAGGGACCATGGCTACACCTTC.

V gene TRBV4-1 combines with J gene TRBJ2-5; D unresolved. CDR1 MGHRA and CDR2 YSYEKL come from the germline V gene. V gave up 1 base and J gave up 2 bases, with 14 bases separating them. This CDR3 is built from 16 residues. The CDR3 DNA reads TGCGCCAGCAGCCAAGTTCCCGGCGTTGTACAAGAGACCCAGTACTTC. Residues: CASSQVPGVVQETQYF.

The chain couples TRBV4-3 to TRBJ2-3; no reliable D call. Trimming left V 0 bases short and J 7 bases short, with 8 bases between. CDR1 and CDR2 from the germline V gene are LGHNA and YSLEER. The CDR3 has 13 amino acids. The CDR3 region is CASSQDQKNTQYF. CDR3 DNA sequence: TGCGCCAGCAGCCAAGATCAAAAAAATACGCAGTATTTT.

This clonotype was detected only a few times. CDR3 sequence: CASSLFSAGGETQYF. CDR3 DNA sequence: TGCGCCAGCAGCTTGTTTTCAGCGGGAGGGGAGACCCAGTACTTC. The chain uses TRBV5-1 and TRBJ2-5; 10 bases fit TRBD2. The CDR3 is 15 amino acids. The germline V gene encodes CDR1 SGHRS and CDR2 YFSETQ. After removal of 1 base from V and 5 bases from J, the junction contained 5 bases not matched to a gene.

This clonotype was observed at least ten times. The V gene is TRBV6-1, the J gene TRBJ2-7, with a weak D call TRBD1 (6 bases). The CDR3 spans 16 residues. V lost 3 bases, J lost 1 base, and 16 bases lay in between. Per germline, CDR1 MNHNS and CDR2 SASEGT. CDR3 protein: CASSEPGTHSSYEQYF. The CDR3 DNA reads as TGTGCCAGCAGTGAGCCCGGGACACATTCTTCCTACGAGCAGTACTTC.

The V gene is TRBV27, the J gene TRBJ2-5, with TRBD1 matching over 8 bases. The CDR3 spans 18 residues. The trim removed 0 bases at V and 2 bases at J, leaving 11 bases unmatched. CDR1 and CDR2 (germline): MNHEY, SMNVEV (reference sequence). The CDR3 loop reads CASSLSNRGVSNQETQYF. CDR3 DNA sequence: TGTGCCAGCAGTTTATCGAACAGGGGGGTCTCAAATCAAGAGACCCAGTACTTC.

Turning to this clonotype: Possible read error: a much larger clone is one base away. CDR3 amino acids: CASSLLRGTSEGETQYF. CDR3 bases: TGTGCCAGCAGCCTACTACGAGGGACTAGCGAGGGAGAGACCCAGTACTTC. The chain couples TRBV11-2 to TRBJ2-5, with 10 bases matching TRBD2. The germline V gene encodes CDR1 SGHAT and CDR2 FQNNGV. Trimming took 5 bases from V and 4 from J; bases not matched to a gene: 13. This CDR3 contains 17 residues.

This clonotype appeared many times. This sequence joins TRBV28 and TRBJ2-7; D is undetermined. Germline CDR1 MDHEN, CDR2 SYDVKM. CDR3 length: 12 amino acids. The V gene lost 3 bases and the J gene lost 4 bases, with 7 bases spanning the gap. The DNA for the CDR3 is TGTGCCAGCAGTTTCGCGGTGTACGAGCAGTACTTC. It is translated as CASSFAVYEQYF.

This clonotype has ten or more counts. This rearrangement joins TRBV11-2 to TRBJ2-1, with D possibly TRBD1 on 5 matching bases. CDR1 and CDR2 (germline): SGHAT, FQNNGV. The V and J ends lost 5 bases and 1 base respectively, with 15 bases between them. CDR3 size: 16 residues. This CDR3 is CASSPRQLISYNEQFF. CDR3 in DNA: TGTGCCAGCAGCCCCCGACAGTTAATTTCCTACAATGAGCAGTTCTTC.

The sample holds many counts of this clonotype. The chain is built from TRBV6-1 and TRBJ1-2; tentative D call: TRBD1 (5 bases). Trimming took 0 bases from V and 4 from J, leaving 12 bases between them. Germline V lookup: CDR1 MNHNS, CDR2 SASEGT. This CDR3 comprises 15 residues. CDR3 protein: CASSEARTLLYGYTF. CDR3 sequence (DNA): TGTGCCAGCAGTGAAGCTCGGACACTCCTCTATGGCTACACCTTC.

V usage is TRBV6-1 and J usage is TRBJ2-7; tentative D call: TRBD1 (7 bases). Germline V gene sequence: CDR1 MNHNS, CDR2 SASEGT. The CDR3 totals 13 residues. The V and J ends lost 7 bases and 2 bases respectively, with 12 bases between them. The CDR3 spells CASMRDRAYEQYF. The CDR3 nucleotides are TGTGCCAGCATGCGGGACAGAGCCTACGAGCAGTACTTC.

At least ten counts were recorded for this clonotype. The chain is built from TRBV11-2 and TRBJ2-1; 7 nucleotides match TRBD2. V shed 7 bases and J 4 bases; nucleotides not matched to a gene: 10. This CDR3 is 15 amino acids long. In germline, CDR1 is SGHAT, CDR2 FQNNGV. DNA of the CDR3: TGTGCCAGCACGAATGGCGGGAGTGGGTACAATGAGCAGTTCTTC. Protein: CASTNGGSGYNEQFF.